Sequencing of this T cell receptor beta chain was carried out in a study of shared clonotypes between healthy human individuals. Study as a whole: Donor composition was a couple of women and a few men, aged 18 to 49.

CDR3 size: 15 residues. V lost 3 bases and J lost 3, with 15 bases in between. Germline loops: CDR1 GTSNPN, CDR2 SVGIG (reference sequence). This clone was observed a few times. Assay execution proceeded at the deep level. This table comes from immunoSEQ multiplex PCR, and its TCRdb copy is limited to in-frame clones, with some not included. This repertoire shows roughly 500,000 clones, 79% found once; its top ten account for around 14%. The donors, healthy adults who were HIV-negative, had experienced no recent acute infections or vaccinations. The clonotype comes from a woman between 40 and 50 years old in good health. Some clones in this sample may be carry-over from other donors' samples. The rearrangement uses TRBV30 and TRBJ1-5; the D gene is possibly TRBD1 (5 bases). Sequencing was done on a sample of PBMCs. CDR3 sequence (DNA): TGTGCCTGGAGCAAGGGGCAGCTAGACAATCAGCCCCAGCATTTT. It translates to CAWSKGQLDNQPQHF.